The present T cell receptor (beta chain) was sequenced within a study of cytomegalovirus exposure and HLA in healthy donors. Findings of the study overall: Serostatus for CMV was the only available immune exposure information.

Germline V lookup: CDR1 SGDLS, CDR2 YYNGEE. CDR3 length: 15 amino acids. Trimming removed 1 base at V and 2 bases at J, with 9 bases between. Regarding this clone: The target antigen is unknown.

Each donor's status was that of a healthy bone marrow donor. The PCR had 60 Vbeta and 13 Jbeta primers. The method was immunoSEQ multiplex PCR; TCRdb's version includes in-frame clones alone and lacks a portion of them. The sample contains roughly 150,000 clones, approximately 78% of which appear only once. This clonotype originated in a male donor in good health and CMV-seronegative. Sequenced material: PBMCs. V is TRBV9 and J is TRBJ2-2; D may be TRBD2 (6 bases). The chain's CDR3 is CASSVLATNTGELFF. CDR3 sequence (DNA): TGTGCCAGCAGCGTACTAGCGACAAACACCGGGGAGCTGTTTTTT.